This T cell receptor (beta chain) was captured by sequencing in a study of PD-L1 blockade in urothelial cancer. Study overall: Male sex and bladder-origin urothelial cancer were recorded for about 85% of the roughly 30 patients. Of prior chemotherapy regimens, patients had received between 0 and 3.

Time point of the sample: peripheral blood 6 weeks after treatment start. Germline lookup yields CDR1 SSHAT and CDR2 FNYEAQ (reference sequence). With 5 bases clipped from V and 6 bases from J, the junction kept 4 bases outside the gene matches. The CDR3 consists of 13 residues. Clones were sequenced by immunoSEQ multiplex PCR, and TCRdb holds only the in-frame ones, with some missing. The table lists 31,000 or so clones, 80% to 90% of them singletons. Sequenced here: PBMCs, sampled around atezolizumab (anti-PD-L1) treatment. The TCR was taken from a man of 80 years or more with urothelial cancer. The V call is TRBV7-7, the J call TRBJ2-1; TRBD2 matches at 7 bases. For the CDR3, the DNA is TGTGCCAGCAGCCGGGGCGGGAGCAATGAGCAGTTCTTC. This sequence encodes CASSRGGSNEQFF.